Reported below is one T cell receptor (beta chain). Its antigen is as yet unknown. This specimen belongs to a study of beta chain features in type 1 diabetes. Study findings and constraints: VDJ junctions from patients with type 1 diabetes contained fewer insertions and more deletions. PCR might preferentially amplify shorter templates, equally in patients and controls.

Expressed TCRB transcripts were sequenced because the isolated RNA had all been reverse transcribed beforehand. About 3.7 million reads, on average, came from each naive, central memory and regulatory T cell sample. TCRdb's table, derived via immunoSEQ multiplex PCR, lists solely in-frame clones and lacks some. Among about 350,000 clones, around 19% were seen once, and the ten largest hold roughly 0.045%. The CDR3 length is 15 residues. With 5 bases clipped from V and 7 bases from J, the junction kept 11 bases outside the gene matches. Germline CDR1 MNHEY, CDR2 SMNVEV (reference sequence). The specimen sequenced was naive CD4+ T cells from blood. The chain combines TRBV27 with TRBJ1-2; 9 bases line up with TRBD1. The TCR comes from a woman aged 18-29 years in good health. The DNA of the CDR3 is TGTGCCAGCAGTCCCATGGGGACAGGGTTAGGTGGCTACACCTTC. Its translation: CASSPMGTGLGGYTF.